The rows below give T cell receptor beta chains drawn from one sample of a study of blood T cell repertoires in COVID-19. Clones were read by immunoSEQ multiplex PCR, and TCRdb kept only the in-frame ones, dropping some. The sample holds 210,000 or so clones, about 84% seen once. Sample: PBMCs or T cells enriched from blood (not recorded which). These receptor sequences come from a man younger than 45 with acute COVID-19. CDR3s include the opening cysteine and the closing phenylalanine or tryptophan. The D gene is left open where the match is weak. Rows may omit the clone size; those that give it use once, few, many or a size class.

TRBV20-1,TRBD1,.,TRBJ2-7,CSASMGQGIKNEQYF,TGCAGTGCTAGTATGGGACAGGGGATAAAAAACGAGCAGTACTTC
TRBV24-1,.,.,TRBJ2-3,CATSPGGAITDTQYF,TGTGCCACCTCTCCGGGCGGGGCGATCACAGATACGCAGTATTTT
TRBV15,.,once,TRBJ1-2,CATSRETQGTSDYGYTF,TGTGCCACCAGCAGAGAGACCCAAGGGACATCCGACTATGGCTACACCTTC
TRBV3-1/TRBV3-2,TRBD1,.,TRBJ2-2,CASSQWLGQGAGELFF,TGTGCCAGCAGCCAATGGCTCGGACAGGGGGCCGGGGAGCTGTTTTTT
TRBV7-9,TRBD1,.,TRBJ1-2,CASSLETGGNYGYTF,TGTGCCAGCAGCTTAGAGACAGGGGGGAACTATGGCTACACCTTC
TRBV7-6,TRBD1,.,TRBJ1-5,CASSLRATGDQPQHF,TGTGCCAGCAGCTTAAGGGCGACAGGGGATCAGCCCCAGCATTTT
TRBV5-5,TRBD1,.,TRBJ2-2,CASSSTGDTGELFF,TGTGCCAGCAGCTCCACAGGGGACACCGGGGAGCTGTTTTTT
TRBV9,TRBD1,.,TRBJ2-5,CASSARDRLQETQYF,TGTGCCAGCAGCGCCCGGGACAGGCTCCAAGAGACCCAGTACTTC
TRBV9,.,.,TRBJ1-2,CASSVDGANYGYTF,TGTGCCAGCAGCGTAGACGGGGCTAACTATGGCTACACCTTC
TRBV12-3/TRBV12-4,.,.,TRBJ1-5,CASSFRDTKQHF,TGTGCCAGCAGTTTTCGGGACACTAAACAGCATTTT
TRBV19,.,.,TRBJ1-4,CASSIDSSGGREKLFF,TGTGCCAGTAGTATAGATTCTTCGGGGGGCCGGGAAAAACTGTTTTTT
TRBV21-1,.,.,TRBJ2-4,CASSKEKLAGYGIQYF,TGTGCCAGCAGCAAAGAAAAACTAGCGGGGTACGGCATTCAGTACTTC
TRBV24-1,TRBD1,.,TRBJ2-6,CATSDPDRAPGANVLTF,TGTGCCACCAGTGATCCAGACAGGGCCCCTGGGGCCAACGTCCTGACTTTC
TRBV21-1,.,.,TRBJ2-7,CASSRQSSFRGPPNEQYF,TGTGCCAGCAGCCGCCAGAGTAGTTTCAGGGGACCTCCCAACGAGCAGTACTTC
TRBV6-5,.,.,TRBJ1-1,CASSYAGRTTEAFF,TGTGCCAGCAGTTACGCAGGGAGGACCACTGAAGCTTTCTTT
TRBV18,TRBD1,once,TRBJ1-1,CASSPRQGTAEAFF,TGTGCCAGCTCACCTCGACAGGGTACGGCTGAAGCTTTCTTT
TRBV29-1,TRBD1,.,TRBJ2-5,CSVKHRGRRETQYF,TGCAGCGTGAAGCACAGGGGCCGGCGGGAGACCCAGTACTTC
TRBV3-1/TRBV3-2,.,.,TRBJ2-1,CASSQAAQGEQFF,TGTGCCAGCAGCCAAGCTGCCCAGGGGGAGCAGTTCTTC
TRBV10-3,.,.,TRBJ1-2,CAISESGNYGYTF,TGTGCCATCAGTGAGTCCGGTAACTATGGCTACACCTTC
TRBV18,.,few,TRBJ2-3,CASSPPYTDTQYF,TGTGCCAGCTCACCGCCCTACACAGATACGCAGTATTTT
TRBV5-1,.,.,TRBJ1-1,CASRRGGETYTEAFF,TGCGCCAGCCGGCGCGGGGGGGAGACTTACACTGAAGCTTTCTTT
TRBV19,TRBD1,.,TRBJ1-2,CASSIAPTPGTGAYGYTF,TGTGCCAGTAGTATAGCCCCCACTCCGGGAACAGGGGCCTATGGCTACACCTTC
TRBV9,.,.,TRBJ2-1,CASSAPGGRGNGQFF,TGTGCCAGCAGCGCCCCTGGGGGGCGGGGGAATGGGCAGTTCTTC
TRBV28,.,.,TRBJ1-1,CASTIGGGVGTEAFF,TGTGCCAGCACCATCGGGGGGGGAGTAGGGACTGAAGCTTTCTTT
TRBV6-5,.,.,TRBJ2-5,CASSFTSGRQETQYF,TGTGCCAGCAGTTTCACTTCTGGGCGACAAGAGACCCAGTACTTC
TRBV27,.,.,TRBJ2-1,CASSGGAHEQFF,TGTGCCAGCAGTGGGGGGGCCCATGAGCAGTTCTTC
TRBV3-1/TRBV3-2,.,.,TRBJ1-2,CASSQVSHTRGYTF,TGTGCCAGCAGCCAAGTTTCACATACGAGGGGCTACACCTTC
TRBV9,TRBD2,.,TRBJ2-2,CASRGGHGGELFF,TGTGCCAGTCGGGGAGGGCACGGCGGGGAGCTGTTTTTT
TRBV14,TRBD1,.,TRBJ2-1,CASSPWTGQYNEQFF,TGTGCCAGCAGCCCTTGGACAGGACAATACAATGAGCAGTTCTTC
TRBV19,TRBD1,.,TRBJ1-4,CASSGQGTHGEKLFF,TGTGCCAGTTCGGGACAGGGAACCCACGGGGAAAAACTGTTTTTT
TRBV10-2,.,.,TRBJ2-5,CASSRYRVKFDQETQYF,TGCGCCAGCAGCCGCTACAGGGTAAAATTCGATCAAGAGACCCAGTACTTC
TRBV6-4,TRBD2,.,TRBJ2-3,CASSETSGGADTQYF,TGTGCCAGCAGTGAGACTAGCGGGGGGGCGGATACGCAGTATTTT
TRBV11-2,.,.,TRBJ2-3,CASSSGRGSTSTDTQYF,TGTGCCAGCAGCTCCGGAAGGGGCTCGACTAGCACAGATACGCAGTATTTT
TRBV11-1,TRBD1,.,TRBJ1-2,CASSRQGHYGYTF,TGTGCCAGCAGCCGACAGGGGCACTATGGCTACACCTTC
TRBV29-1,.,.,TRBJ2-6,CSVEVAVGANVLTF,TGCAGCGTTGAAGTAGCGGTCGGGGCCAACGTCCTGACTTTC
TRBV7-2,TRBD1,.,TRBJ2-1,CASSDTGTGAYEQFF,TGTGCCAGCAGCGATACCGGGACAGGGGCATATGAGCAGTTCTTC
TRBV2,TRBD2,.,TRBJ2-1,CASKLFGTSGPKSSYNEQFF,TGTGCCAGCAAGCTCTTTGGGACTAGCGGGCCTAAGAGCTCCTACAATGAGCAGTTCTTC
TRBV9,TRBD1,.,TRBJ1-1,CATGQGANTEAFF,TGTGCCACGGGACAGGGGGCGAACACTGAAGCTTTCTTT
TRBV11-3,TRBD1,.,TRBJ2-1,CASSGQGGFNEQFF,TGTGCCAGCAGCGGACAGGGAGGTTTCAATGAGCAGTTCTTC
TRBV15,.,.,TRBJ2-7,CATSRDRGWREQYF,TGTGCCACCAGCAGAGACAGGGGATGGAGGGAGCAGTACTTC
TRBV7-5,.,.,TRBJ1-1,CVRSLAGRWQRAAFF,TGTGTCAGAAGCTTAGCGGGAAGGTGGCAGAGGGCCGCTTTCTTT
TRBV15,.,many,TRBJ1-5,CATSRDVLTVSNQPQHF,TGTGCCACCAGCAGAGATGTGCTTACAGTTTCCAATCAGCCCCAGCATTTT
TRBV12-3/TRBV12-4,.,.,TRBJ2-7,CASSFEELEQYF,TGTGCCAGCAGTTTCGAGGAGCTCGAGCAGTACTTC
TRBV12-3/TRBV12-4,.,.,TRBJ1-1,CASAAARGTEAFF,TGTGCCAGCGCGGCCGCTCGGGGGACTGAAGCTTTCTTT
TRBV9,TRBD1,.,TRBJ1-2,CASSVGPGGLPINYGYTF,TGTGCCAGCAGCGTAGGTCCAGGGGGCCTCCCCATTAACTATGGCTACACCTTC
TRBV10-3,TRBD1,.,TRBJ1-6,CAIRGTGRGDNSPLHF,TGTGCCATCAGGGGGACAGGGCGAGGAGATAATTCACCCCTCCACTTT
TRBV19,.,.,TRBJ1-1,CASSIGGVTGITEAFF,TGTGCCAGTAGTATTGGGGGGGTAACAGGGATCACTGAAGCTTTCTTT
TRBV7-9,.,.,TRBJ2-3,CASSLSGASSTDTQYF,TGTGCCAGCAGCTTATCAGGGGCCTCTAGCACAGATACGCAGTATTTT
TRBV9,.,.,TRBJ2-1,CASSLANGDEQFF,TGTGCCAGCAGCTTGGCCAATGGTGATGAGCAGTTCTTC
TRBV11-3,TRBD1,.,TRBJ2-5,CASGRDRGETQYF,TGTGCCAGCGGACGGGACAGGGGAGAGACCCAGTACTTC
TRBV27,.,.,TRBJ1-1,CASSFLRTDAFF,TGTGCCAGCAGTTTCCTAAGGACAGACGCTTTCTTT
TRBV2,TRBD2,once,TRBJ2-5,CASSESGTSGETQYF,TGTGCCAGCAGTGAATCGGGGACTAGCGGGGAGACCCAGTACTTC
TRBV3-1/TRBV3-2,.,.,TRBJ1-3,CASTQVSGRNTIYF,TGTGCCAGCACCCAGGTATCGGGTAGGAACACCATATATTTT
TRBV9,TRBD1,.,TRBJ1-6,CASSVTGVGPPLHF,TGTGCCAGCAGCGTCACAGGGGTAGGGCCACCCCTCCACTTT
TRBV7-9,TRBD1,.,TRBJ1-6,CASSLEGTANSPLHF,TGTGCCAGCAGCTTAGAAGGGACAGCAAATTCACCCCTCCACTTT
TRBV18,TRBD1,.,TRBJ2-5,CASSLTGTGQETQYF,TGTGCCAGCTCACTAACCGGGACAGGACAAGAGACCCAGTACTTC
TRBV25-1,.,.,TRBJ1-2,CASSEGGGRSYTF,TGTGCCAGCAGTGAGGGGGGGGGCAGGAGCTACACCTTC